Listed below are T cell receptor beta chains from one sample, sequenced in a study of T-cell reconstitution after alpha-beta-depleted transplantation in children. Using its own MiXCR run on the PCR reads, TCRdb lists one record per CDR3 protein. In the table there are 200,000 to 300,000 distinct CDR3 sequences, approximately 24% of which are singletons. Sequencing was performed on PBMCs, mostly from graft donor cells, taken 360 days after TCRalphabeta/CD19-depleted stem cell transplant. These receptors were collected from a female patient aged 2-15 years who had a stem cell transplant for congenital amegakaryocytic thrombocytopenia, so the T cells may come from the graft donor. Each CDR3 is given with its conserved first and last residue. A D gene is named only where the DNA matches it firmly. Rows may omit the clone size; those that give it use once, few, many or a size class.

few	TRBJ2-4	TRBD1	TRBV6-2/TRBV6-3	TGTGCCAGCAGCCCTCGACAGGGGGCTGCCAAAAACATTCAGTACTTC	CASSPRQGAAKNIQYF
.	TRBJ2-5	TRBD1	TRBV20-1	TGCAGTGCTATCGCAGGGGGCGCGACCCAGTACTTC	CSAIAGGATQYF
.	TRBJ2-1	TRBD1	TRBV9	TGTGCCAGCAGCCACAGGGGGCAGTACAATGAGCAGTTCTTC	CASSHRGQYNEQFF
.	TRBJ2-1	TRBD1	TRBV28	TGTGCCAGCAGTTTCCCCGGGACAGGGGGCTCCTACAATGAGCAGTTCTTC	CASSFPGTGGSYNEQFF
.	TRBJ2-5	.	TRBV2	TGTGCCAGCAGCCCCACGACAGGTGCGGAGACCCAGTACTTC	CASSPTTGAETQYF
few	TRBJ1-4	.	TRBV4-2	TGTGCCAGCAGCCAAAGCGCCGGGCCCTGGGGTGAAAAACTGTTTTTT	CASSQSAGPWGEKLFF
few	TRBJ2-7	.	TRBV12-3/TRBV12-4	TGTGCCAGCAGTTTCGATCCCGACAATATGCGAAGTGGGGGGTTCCACGAGCAGTACTTC	CASSFDPDNMRSGGFHEQYF
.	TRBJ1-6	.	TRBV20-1	TGCAGTGCTAGACACCCTAGGGGGGGATCTTCACCCCTCCACTTT	CSARHPRGGSSPLHF
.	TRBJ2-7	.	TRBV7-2	TGTGCCAGCAGCTTAGCGCTAATGGGGCAGTACTTC	CASSLALMGQYF
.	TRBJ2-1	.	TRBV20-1	TGCAGTGCTAGCAGATACAATGAGCAGTTCTTC	CSASRYNEQFF
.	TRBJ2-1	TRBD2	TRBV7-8	TGTGCCAGCAGCTTAGGACGCAATGCTAGCGGGAGGGTAAATGAGCAGTTCTTC	CASSLGRNASGRVNEQFF
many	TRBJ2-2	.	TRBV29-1	TGCAGCGTTGGGGGAACTCACAAATCCAACACCGGGGAGCTGTTTTTT	CSVGGTHKSNTGELFF
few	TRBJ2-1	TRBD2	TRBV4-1	TGCGCCAGCAGCCAGGGGACTAGCGGGAGCGATGAGCAGTTCTTC	CASSQGTSGSDEQFF
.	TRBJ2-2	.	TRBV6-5	TGTGCCAGCAGTTACTCGGGAATCCCCGGGGAGCTGTTTTTT	CASSYSGIPGELFF
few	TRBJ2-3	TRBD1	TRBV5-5	TGTGCCAGCAGCCAGACAGGGCCTAGCACAGATACGCAGTATTTT	CASSQTGPSTDTQYF
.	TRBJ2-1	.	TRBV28	TGTGCCGGGGCCCCCGGGGACGGTTACAATGAGCAGTTCTTC	CAGAPGDGYNEQFF
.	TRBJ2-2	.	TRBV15	TGTGCCACCAGCAGAGATCTTAGTGGCACCGGGGAGCTGTTTTTT	CATSRDLSGTGELFF
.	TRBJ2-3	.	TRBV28	TGTGCCAGCAGGGTTTTCGGAGTGGCAGACCGCACAGATACGCAGTATTTT	CASRVFGVADRTDTQYF
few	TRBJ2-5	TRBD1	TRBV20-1	TGCAGTGCTCAGACAGGGCGCGGCGGGGAGACCCAGTACTTC	CSAQTGRGGETQYF
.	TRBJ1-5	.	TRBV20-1	TGCAGTGCTAGGCCCAGGGTGGATCAGCCCCAGCATTTT	CSARPRVDQPQHF
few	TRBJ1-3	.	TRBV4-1	TGCGCCAGCAGCAAACAGGGTTACGGAAACACCATATATTTT	CASSKQGYGNTIYF
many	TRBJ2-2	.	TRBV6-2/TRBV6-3	TGTGCCAGCAGTTGGCTGGTCGGGGAGCTGTTTTTT	CASSWLVGELFF
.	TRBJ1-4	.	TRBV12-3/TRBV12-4	TGTGCCAGCAGTTTAGATTTGGGCCGTCGAGGTGAAAAACTGTCTTTT	CASSLDLGRRGEKLSF
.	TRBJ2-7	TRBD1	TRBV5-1	TGCGCCAGCAGCTTGTCACGGGACAGGGGCGACGAGCAGTACTTC	CASSLSRDRGDEQYF
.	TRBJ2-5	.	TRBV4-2	TGTGCCAGCAGCCAAGAGGTACGGCAGCGGGAGACCCAGTACTTC	CASSQEVRQRETQYF
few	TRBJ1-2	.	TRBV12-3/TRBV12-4	TGTGCCAGCAGTTCATTGGTCGGTATTAACTATGGCTACACCTTC	CASSSLVGINYGYTF